Presented here are 15 T cell receptor beta chains from one specimen sequenced in a study of siplizumab effects on memory and regulatory T cells. Sequencing was performed with immunoSEQ multiplex PCR; in TCRdb, only in-frame clones are kept and a portion is missing. The sample consists of some 100,000 clones, roughly 94% of them appearing once. Sequenced: non-Treg CD4+ T cells sorted from blood. Receptor source: a human donor in good health.

This sequence joins TRBV25-1 and TRBJ2-3, with D possibly being TRBD2 (6 bases). The CDR3 has 15 amino acids. CDR1 MGHDK and CDR2 SYGVNS come from the germline V gene. V lost 2 bases and J lost 7, with 16 bases in between. The CDR3 is CASSEGLYYPNTQYF. DNA of the CDR3: TGTGCCAGCAGTGAAGGACTATACTATCCGAATACGCAGTATTTT.

V is TRBV10-3 and J is TRBJ2-5, with 11 bases identical to TRBD2. Germline CDR1 reads ENHRY; CDR2 reads SYGVKD. The CDR3 contains 16 residues. V shed 4 bases and J 5 bases; nucleotides not matched to a gene: 9. The CDR3 coding sequence is TGTGCCATCAGTGCAGGGGTAGCGGGAGGGCGTGAGACCCAGTACTTC. The encoded protein is CAISAGVAGGRETQYF.

The CDR3 sequence: CASSLGASGKQYEQYF. CDR3 nucleotide sequence: TGTGCCAGCAGCCTGGGGGCTAGCGGGAAGCAATACGAGCAGTACTTC. The chain links TRBV5-4 to TRBJ2-7; TRBD2 aligns across 9 bases. The germline V gene encodes CDR1 SGHNT and CDR2 YYREEE (reference sequence). The CDR3 loop spans 16 amino acids. The V gene end was trimmed by 4 bases and the J gene end by 4 bases; junction bases not matched to a gene: 12.

Worth noting for this clone: Given a far larger clone just one base away, this is likely a sequencing read error. The rearrangement links TRBV7-3 to TRBJ1-1; D possibly corresponds to TRBD1 (5 bases). V shed 3 bases and J shed 1 base, with 6 bases lying between them. Germline V gene lookup returns CDR1 SGHTA and CDR2 FQGTGA. The CDR3 consists of 13 residues. The CDR3 DNA follows: TGTGCCAGCAGCTTTCAGGGGAACACTGAAGCTTTCTTT. Translating gives CASSFQGNTEAFF. Full variable domain (rest looked up from reference TRBV7-3 and TRBJ1-1): GAGVSQTPSNKVTEKGKYVELRCDPISGHTALYWYRQSLGQGPEFLIYFQGTGAADDSGLPNDRFFAVRPEGSVSTLKIQRTERGDSAVYLCASSFQGNTEAFFGQGTRLTVV.

The CDR3: CASSSVQLAKNIQYF. DNA for the CDR3: TGTGCCAGCAGTTCTGTTCAACTTGCCAAAAACATTCAGTACTTC. The chain couples TRBV28 to TRBJ2-4; D not resolved. Trimming left V 4 bases short and J 1 base short, with 11 bases between. CDR1 and CDR2 (germline): MDHEN, SYDVKM. This CDR3 comprises 15 residues. Together with reference TRBV28 and TRBJ2-4, the CDR3 gives the full variable domain: DVKVTQSSRYLVKRTGEKVFLECVQDMDHENMFWYRQDPGLGLRLIYFSYDVKMKEKGDIPEGYSVSREKKERFSLILESASTNQTSMYLCASSSVQLAKNIQYFGAGTRLSVL.

This clone showed up just once. The rearrangement uses TRBV11-2 and TRBJ1-3; TRBD1 matches 7 bases. CDR3 length: 17 residues. Per germline, CDR1 SGHAT and CDR2 FQNNGV. V lost 5 bases and J lost 0; bases outside the gene matches: 10. This chain's CDR3 is CASSRTGAVSSGNTIYF. CDR3 sequence (DNA): TGTGCCAGCAGCCGTACAGGGGCCGTGAGCTCTGGAAACACCATATATTTT.

The V and J genes are TRBV5-1 and TRBJ2-7; possibly TRBD1 for D (6 bases). V lost 4 bases and J 3 bases, leaving 17 bases between the germline ends. Germline assignment: CDR1 SGHRS and CDR2 YFSETQ. This CDR3 is 15 amino acids long. The CDR3 DNA sequence: TGCGCCAGCAGCGAGTACCTCAGGACAGTCTACGAGCAGTACTTC. Translating gives CASSEYLRTVYEQYF.

The rearrangement uses TRBV6-1 and TRBJ2-2, with D possibly TRBD1 on 6 matching bases. The CDR3 consists of 18 residues. Germline loops: CDR1 MNHNS, CDR2 SASEGT. Trimming pared 3 bases from V and 1 base from J, leaving 18 bases between. CDR3 sequence reads: CASSDINVGARNTGELFF. DNA for the CDR3: TGTGCCAGCAGTGATATTAATGTGGGGGCGCGGAACACCGGGGAGCTGTTTTTT.

The DNA of the CDR3 is TGTGCCAGCAGCTCAGGGGACGCTGTCTATGGCTACACCTTC. Translation gives CASSSGDAVYGYTF. The V and J genes are TRBV28 and TRBJ1-2; weak D call: TRBD1 (6 bases). The V end lost 6 bases, the J end lost 4 bases, and 15 bases lay between the germline ends. CDR1 and CDR2 (germline): MDHEN, SYDVKM. The CDR3 extends over 14 amino acids.

The chain uses TRBV10-3 and TRBJ2-1, with D possibly matching TRBD2 (5 bases). Between the trimmed V and J ends, which lost 0 bases and 1 base, there was a span of 7 bases. Per germline, CDR1 ENHRY and CDR2 SYGVKD. The CDR3 sequence is 15 residues long. The CDR3 coding sequence is TGTGCCATCAGTGAGTCTGGGAGTTCCTACAATGAGCAGTTCTTC. Encoded protein: CAISESGSSYNEQFF.

The V call is TRBV28, the J call TRBJ2-1; 7 bases align to TRBD2. The V gene end was trimmed by 6 bases and the J gene end by 7 bases; junction bases not matched to a gene: 15. This CDR3 has 16 amino acids. CDR1 is MDHEN, CDR2 SYDVKM, per germline. Here the CDR3 DNA reads TGTGCCAGCAGACTTAGCGGGTTCCGAGCGTGGAATGAGCAGTTCTTC. This gives the protein CASRLSGFRAWNEQFF.

The rearrangement links TRBV14 to TRBJ2-1, with 8 nucleotides matching TRBD2. CDR3 length: 15 amino acids. Germline CDR1 is SGHDN and CDR2 is FVKESK. The V segment lost 2 bases and the J segment 8 bases; nucleotides outside the gene matches: 8. The DNA for the CDR3 is TGTGCCAGCAGCCAAACGGGAGGGCCAGTCGATGAGCAGTTCTTC. Its translation is CASSQTGGPVDEQFF.

V gene TRBV7-9 combines with J gene TRBJ2-3; possibly TRBD2 for D (5 bases). The CDR3 covers 15 residues. Trimming removed 5 bases from V and 2 bases from J, with 14 bases in between. Germline V gene lookup returns CDR1 SEHNR and CDR2 FQNEAQ (reference sequence). The CDR3 here is CASSQRDTSTDTQYF. The CDR3 DNA reads as TGTGCCAGCAGCCAACGGGATACGTCCACAGATACGCAGTATTTT.

The chain is built from TRBV9 and TRBJ2-7; D perhaps matches TRBD2 (6 bases). The CDR3 is made up of 15 amino acids. From germline, CDR1 is SGDLS and CDR2 YYNGEE. Trimming removed 3 bases at V and 6 bases at J, with 19 bases between. The CDR3 is CASSAEEAPGGEQYF. Here the CDR3 DNA reads TGTGCCAGCAGCGCGGAAGAGGCTCCCGGGGGCGAGCAGTACTTC.

The genes are TRBV7-7 and TRBJ2-5; D may be TRBD2 (6 bases). The CDR3 loop spans 13 amino acids. Germline V gene data show CDR1 as SSHAT and CDR2 as FNYEAQ (reference sequence). Trimming took off 5 bases at V and 5 bases at J, with 12 bases between the two ends. The CDR3 here is CASSGSGGETQYF. The CDR3 bases are TGTGCCAGCAGCGGTAGCGGAGGGGAGACCCAGTACTTC.